The sequence of this T cell receptor beta chain was determined in a study of early T cells in non-severe SARS-CoV-2 infection. Study details: The authors sequenced bulk RNA from unsorted whole blood, leaving chains unpaired.

Study-wide findings and caveats: Matches to VDJdb favored anti-spike CD8 responses and missed private and CD4 specificities.

The library protocol tagged individual cDNA molecules with unique molecular identifiers. MiXCR, run by TCRdb on the 5' RACE reads, gives a single entry per CDR3 protein. This table has about 22,000 distinct CDR3 sequences, approximately 5% appearing once. The V gene's germline CDR1 is SQVTM and CDR2 ANQGSEA. CDR3 size: 15 residues. V lost 6 bases and J 2 bases, leaving 19 bases between the germline ends. This clonotype was seen many times. Its antigen is not identified. What was sequenced was whole blood. The receptor's source is an adult who was a healthcare worker with PCR-confirmed SARS-CoV-2 infection or an uninfected control (not recorded which). V gene TRBV29-1 combines with J gene TRBJ1-1, with D possibly TRBD1 on 5 matching bases. As DNA, the CDR3 is TGCAGCGTGCAAACCACCGGGACGGGTAACACTGAAGCTTTCTTT. Its translation: CSVQTTGTGNTEAFF.